This entry describes one T cell receptor beta chain. Its antigen remains unidentified. The data stem from a study of shared clonotypes between healthy human individuals. Study donors comprised healthy, HIV-negative adults devoid of recent acute infection or vaccination. The donors were all Caucasian adults (living in Nashville, Tennessee). Trimming took 5 bases from V and 5 from J, leaving 21 bases between them. CDR1 is SEHNR, CDR2 FQNEAQ, per germline (reference sequence). This CDR3 has 16 residues. Study-wide points: Rarefaction exposed incomplete sorted-subset sequencing despite large depth.

The table came from immunoSEQ multiplex PCR; TCRdb's copy has only in-frame clones and leaves some out. The top ten hold approximately 1.5% of the sample, which has 850,000 to 1,200,000 clones, more than 65% seen once. This TCR derives from a man younger than 35 in good health. This sequence joins TRBV7-9 and TRBJ2-5; D is possibly TRBD2 (6 bases). The sequencing sample was made of memory CD4+ T cells sorted from blood. The subset is: CD45RA-negative fraction. CDR3 amino acids: CASSPNLRGRWETQYF. CDR3 bases: TGTGCCAGCAGCCCGAATTTACGAGGGAGGTGGGAGACCCAGTACTTC.